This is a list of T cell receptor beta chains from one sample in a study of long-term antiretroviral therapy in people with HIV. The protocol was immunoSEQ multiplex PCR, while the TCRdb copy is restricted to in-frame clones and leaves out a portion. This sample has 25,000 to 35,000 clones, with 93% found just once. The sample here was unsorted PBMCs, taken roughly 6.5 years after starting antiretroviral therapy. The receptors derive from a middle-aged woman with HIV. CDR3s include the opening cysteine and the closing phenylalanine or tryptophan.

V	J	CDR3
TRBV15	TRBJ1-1	CATSGSSMNTEAFF
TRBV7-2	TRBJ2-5	CASSQGTSGGLKTQYF
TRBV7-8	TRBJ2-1	CASSLTLSSYNEQFF
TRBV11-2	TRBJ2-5	CASSLVAYQTRETQYF
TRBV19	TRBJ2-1	CASSIDAGGLNEQFF
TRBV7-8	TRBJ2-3	CASSVGGAGVSADTQYF
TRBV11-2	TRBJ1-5	CASSVGQGEWPQHF
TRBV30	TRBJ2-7	CAWSVHYEQYF
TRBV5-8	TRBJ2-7	CASSGYRGYEQYF
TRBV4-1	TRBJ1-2	CASSQDLGTVEPRYGYTF
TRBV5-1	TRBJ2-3	CASSLAGDFTDTQYF
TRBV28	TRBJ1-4	CASSFWLGSNEKLFF
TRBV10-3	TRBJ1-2	CAISESSAQQGGGGYTF
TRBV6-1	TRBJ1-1	CASSERQGDGAFF
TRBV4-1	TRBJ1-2	CASSQDSFRRAGGYTF
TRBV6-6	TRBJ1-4	CASSDGSYEKLFF
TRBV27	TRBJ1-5	CASSFVGQPQHF
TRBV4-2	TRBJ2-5	CASSQDLAGGGETQYF
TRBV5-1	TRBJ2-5	CASSLFGGAGAETQYF
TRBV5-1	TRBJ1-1	CASSWAFKTTGRTEAFF